Each of the 24 T cell receptor beta chains below was sequenced from the same sample in a study of Ad26.COV2.S vaccination and SARS-CoV-2 variants. Treatment here: 15 to 20 received Ad26.COV2.S at low or high dose, single or two shots; about 5 received placebo; per-sample allocation not given. Samples analyzed were those drawn on day 63 after the first vaccine or placebo injection. Data came from immunoSEQ multiplex PCR; TCRdb stores just in-frame clones and leaves some out. The sample yields around 240,000 clones, roughly 88% seen once. The sequencing here drew on peripheral blood, taken in a trial of Ad26.COV2.S vaccine versus placebo. The source of these receptors is a person aged 18 to 65 who received the Ad26.COV2.S COVID-19 vaccine or a placebo.

The V gene is TRBV20-1, the J gene TRBJ1-2; no clear D gene. Germline V gives CDR1 DFQATT, CDR2 SNEGSKA (reference sequence). The CDR3 runs 11 residues. The V and J ends lost 6 bases and 8 bases respectively, with 13 bases between them. This CDR3 is CSAVPQSGYTF. In DNA, the CDR3 is TGCAGTGCCGTGCCTCAGAGCGGCTACACCTTC.

This clone was detected only a few times. The gene calls are TRBV20-1 and TRBJ2-7; the D gene is possibly TRBD1 (5 bases). CDR3 length: 13 amino acids. Germline CDR1 and CDR2: DFQATT and SNEGSKA (reference sequence). Deletions cut 3 bases from V and 1 base from J, with 10 bases between. CDR3 DNA sequence: TGCAGTGCTAGTCACCAGGGATCCTACGAGCAGTACTTC. It is translated as CSASHQGSYEQYF.

This clone was detected many times. This chain uses TRBV6-4 with TRBJ2-3; 8 bases map to TRBD1. Losses at the gene ends were 5 bases for V and 1 base for J; bases not matched to a gene: 2. The CDR3 sequence is 14 residues long. Germline V gene lookup returns CDR1 MRHNA and CDR2 SNTAGT. As DNA, the CDR3 is TGTGCCAGCAGTCCGACAGGGGGCACAGATACGCAGTATTTT. Translation gives CASSPTGGTDTQYF.

This rearrangement joins TRBV7-2 to TRBJ1-5; a possible D gene is TRBD1 (6 bases). CDR3 size: 15 residues. Trimming left V 4 bases short and J 7 bases short, with 17 bases between. Germline CDR1 reads SGHTA; CDR2 reads FQGNSA. In DNA, the CDR3 is TGTGCCAGCAGCTCCCAAGCGGGGGGCGGGCAGCCCCAGCATTTT. The encoded protein is CASSSQAGGGQPQHF.

The rearrangement uses TRBV15 and TRBJ2-1; 12 nucleotides match TRBD2. The germline V gene has CDR1 LNHNV and CDR2 YYDKDF (reference sequence). With V trimmed by 2 bases and J by 2 bases, 10 bases remained unmatched. The length of the CDR3 is 19 residues. The CDR3 spells CATSRTTSGGTSPYNEQFF. The CDR3 DNA reads as TGTGCCACCAGCAGAACGACTAGCGGGGGAACAAGTCCCTACAATGAGCAGTTCTTC.

The V gene is TRBV14, the J gene TRBJ2-7; no reliable D call. V dropped 3 bases and J dropped 9 bases, with 12 bases sitting between them. The CDR3 contains 12 residues. Germline assignment: CDR1 SGHDN and CDR2 FVKESK. CDR3 in amino acids: CASSQDRVRQYF. Written as DNA, the CDR3 is TGTGCCAGCAGCCAGGACCGGGTTCGGCAGTACTTC.

CDR3 residues: CASSLLGQQAKNIQYF. As DNA, the CDR3 is TGTGCCAGCAGCTTATTGGGACAGCAAGCCAAAAACATTCAGTACTTC. The chain combines TRBV7-9 with TRBJ2-4, with 7 bases matching TRBD1. V lost 2 bases and J lost 0; bases outside the gene matches: 4. The germline CDR1 and CDR2 sequences are SEHNR and FQNEAQ (reference sequence). This CDR3 is 16 amino acids long.

Worth noting for this clone: Other DNA sequences in this sample translate to the same CDR3. The V gene is TRBV18, the J gene TRBJ1-5, with 8 positions matching TRBD1. This CDR3 comprises 16 residues. Germline CDR1 reads KGHSH; CDR2 reads LQKENI. Unmatched junction bases numbered 7, after V lost 6 bases and J lost 0 bases. The CDR3 loop reads CASSPLGQGSNQPQHF. As DNA, the CDR3 is TGTGCCAGCTCCCCCCTCGGACAGGGTAGCAATCAGCCCCAGCATTTT.

Comment on this clone: The same CDR3 also results from other DNA sequences found in this sample. The rearrangement links TRBV30 to TRBJ1-1, with D uncertain. V lost 1 base, J lost 0 bases, and 6 bases lay in between. The length of the CDR3 is 13 residues. Germline lookup yields CDR1 GTSNPN and CDR2 SVGIG (reference sequence). CDR3 nucleotide sequence: TGTGCCTGGAGTGCCACTCTGAACACTGAAGCTTTCTTT. Translation: CAWSATLNTEAFF.

This sequence joins TRBV3-1 (or the pseudogene TRBV3-2) and TRBJ1-1; D is ambiguous. The CDR3 is 14 residues long. V lost 6 bases and J 0 bases, leaving 11 bases between the germline ends. CDR1 is LGHDT, CDR2 YNNKEL, per germline (reference sequence). The DNA for the CDR3 is TGTGCCAGCAGTGGGGAGATCGTGAACACTGAAGCTTTCTTT. Encoded protein: CASSGEIVNTEAFF.

The table lists this clone with a count of one. The chain uses TRBV29-1 and TRBJ1-3, with D unresolved. V lost 7 bases, J lost 0 bases, and 10 bases lay in between. The CDR3 consists of 13 residues. Germline V CDR1 and CDR2: SQVTM, ANQGSEA. CDR3 amino acids: CSAAYASGNTIYF. The CDR3 DNA follows: TGCAGCGCCGCATACGCCTCTGGAAACACCATATATTTT.

The CDR3 region is CASSLPYRAANEKLFF. The CDR3 nucleotides read TGTGCCAGCAGTCTCCCCTACAGGGCTGCTAATGAAAAACTGTTTTTT. The chain couples TRBV28 to TRBJ1-4; D is perhaps TRBD1 (6 bases). Germline V lookup: CDR1 MDHEN, CDR2 SYDVKM. V was clipped by 5 bases and J by 3 bases, with 16 bases between them. The CDR3 has 16 residues.

The gene calls are TRBV5-4 and TRBJ1-1, with 9 bases fitting TRBD1. Looked up from germline, CDR1 is SGHNT and CDR2 is YYREEE (reference sequence). CDR3 size: 15 residues. With 4 bases clipped from V and 3 bases from J, the junction kept 7 bases outside the gene matches. This CDR3 is CASSTRRDRDTEAFF. In DNA form, the CDR3 reads TGTGCCAGCAGCACCCGCCGGGACAGGGACACTGAAGCTTTCTTT.

The V and J genes are TRBV5-1 and TRBJ2-3, with a possible D match to TRBD2 (5 bases). CDR3 size: 16 residues. The V gene's germline CDR1 is SGHRS and CDR2 YFSETQ. Trimming stripped 3 bases from V and 6 bases from J, with 20 bases between. The CDR3 spells CASSSTSGNVMDTQYF. DNA for the CDR3: TGCGCCAGCAGCTCGACCTCCGGGAACGTCATGGATACGCAGTATTTT.

The count of this clone is one. V is TRBV4-2 and J is TRBJ2-2; D gene unclear. The CDR3 has 16 residues. The ends were cut back, 0 bases at V and 1 base at J, with 9 bases in the middle. CDR1 and CDR2 (germline): LGHNA, YNFKEQ. The CDR3 DNA reads TGTGCCAGCAGCCAAGAGGTGAGAGGGAACACCGGGGAGCTGTTTTTT. Its protein product is CASSQEVRGNTGELFF.

V gene TRBV3-1 (or the pseudogene TRBV3-2) combines with J gene TRBJ1-5; a possible D gene is TRBD1 (5 bases). This CDR3 region has 15 residues. V lost 5 bases and J lost 4, with 15 bases in between. Germline V lookup: CDR1 LGHDT, CDR2 YNNKEL (reference sequence). In nucleotides, the CDR3 is TGTGCCAGCAGCGTATCAGGACATACTAATCAGCCCCAGCATTTT. Encoded protein: CASSVSGHTNQPQHF.

The gene calls are TRBV19 and TRBJ1-4; D remains ambiguous. Germline V lookup: CDR1 LNHDA, CDR2 SQIVND (reference sequence). The CDR3 runs to 12 residues. V was cut by 8 bases and J by 5 bases, with 9 bases left in between. The CDR3 loop reads CASQKRNEKLFF. Written as DNA, the CDR3 is TGTGCCAGTCAGAAAAGGAATGAAAAACTGTTTTTT.

The V call is TRBV11-2, the J call TRBJ1-1; D gene uncertain. The CDR3 is 15 residues long. The V end lost 5 bases, the J end lost 2 bases, and 15 bases lay between the germline ends. Germline CDR1 and CDR2: SGHAT and FQNNGV. Here the CDR3 DNA reads TGTGCCAGCAGCGTGACCCAGCCGCTAAACACTGAAGCTTTCTTT. It yields the protein CASSVTQPLNTEAFF.

The V gene is TRBV5-6, the J gene TRBJ1-2; 9 nucleotides align to TRBD1. There are 19 residues in the CDR3. With V trimmed by 4 bases and J by 0 bases, 16 bases remained unmatched. From germline, CDR1 is SGHDT and CDR2 YYEEEE. CDR3 nucleotide sequence: TGTGCCAGCAGCCCGCAAGCTTACCGGGACAGGGCCGCTAACTATGGCTACACCTTC. This encodes CASSPQAYRDRAANYGYTF. Variable domain in full (rest from reference TRBV5-6 and TRBJ1-2): DAGVTQSPTHLIKTRGQQVTLRCSPKSGHDTVSWYQQALGQGPQFIFQYYEEEERQRGNFPDRFSGHQFPNYSSELNVNALLLGDSALYLCASSPQAYRDRAANYGYTFGSGTRLTVV.

The V call is TRBV10-3, the J call TRBJ2-5; tentatively, D is TRBD2 (6 bases). Trimming removed 3 bases from V and 3 bases from J, with 8 bases in between. Per germline, CDR1 ENHRY and CDR2 SYGVKD. This CDR3 spans 13 amino acids. CDR3 sequence reads: CAISEWREETQYF. DNA for the CDR3: TGTGCCATCAGTGAATGGAGGGAAGAGACCCAGTACTTC.

This clone was counted a single time. The chain uses TRBV7-2 and TRBJ2-7, with TRBD2 matching 9 bases. V gave up 1 base and J gave up 2 bases; unmatched junction bases: 0. This CDR3 is built from 14 residues. Germline CDR1 reads SGHTA; CDR2 reads FQGNSA. The CDR3 DNA reads as TGTGCCAGCAGCTTAGAGCGGGGGGCCTACGAGCAGTACTTC. The encoded protein is CASSLERGAYEQYF.

J is TRBJ1-2 and V is TRBV14; D unresolved. This CDR3 region has 16 residues. Germline V lookup: CDR1 SGHDN, CDR2 FVKESK. V lost 4 bases to trimming and J lost 1 base, with 16 bases between them. CDR3 sequence: CASSPLRVTVNYGYTF. CDR3 DNA: TGTGCCAGCAGCCCTTTAAGGGTTACCGTTAACTATGGCTACACCTTC.

This chain uses TRBV28 with TRBJ2-7; D is unclear. The CDR3 length is 14 residues. The germline V gene has CDR1 MDHEN and CDR2 SYDVKM. V was pared by 5 bases and J by 1 base, with 12 bases between. CDR3 nucleotide sequence: TGTGCCAGCAGTCCCCAAATCCTTTCCTACGAGCAGTACTTC. It encodes CASSPQILSYEQYF.

The chain joins TRBV12-3 or TRBV12-4 to TRBJ2-3; D remains ambiguous. V lost 2 bases, J lost 3 bases, and 6 bases lay in between. CDR3 length: 13 amino acids. DNA for the CDR3: TGTGCCAGCAGTTTAAGCTGGACAGATACGCAGTATTTT. Translation gives CASSLSWTDTQYF.